One and the same sample provided the 17 T cell receptor beta chains below, sequenced in a study of shared clonotypes between healthy human individuals. CD45RO-negative, CCR7-selected cells formed the naive CD8 fraction, which excluded terminally differentiated effector memory CD45RA+ cells. The repertoire was sequenced with immunoSEQ multiplex PCR; TCRdb's copy has only in-frame clones and lacks some. The table lists around 2.1 million clones, roughly 91% of them singletons. The sample consisted of naive CD8+ T cells from PBMCs. All receptors come from a man younger than 30 in good health. Some clones in this sample may be carry-over from other donors' samples.

CDR3 DNA sequence: TGTGCCAGCAGTGCCTCCCGGGGGCCATTAAGAGAGCAGTTCTTC. Translated, it gives CASSASRGPLREQFF. V gene TRBV27 combines with J gene TRBJ2-1; D may match TRBD1 or TRBD2 (6 bases each). The CDR3 runs to 15 residues. Trimming stripped 5 bases from V and 10 bases from J, with 21 bases between. The germline CDR1 and CDR2 sequences are MNHEY and SMNVEV (reference sequence).

The chain uses TRBV28 and TRBJ1-2; 7 nucleotides match TRBD1. J gave up 3 bases and V 5 bases, and 18 bases lay outside the gene matches. CDR3 length equals 18 residues. Germline V gene data show CDR1 as MDHEN and CDR2 as SYDVKM. Here the CDR3 reads CASSTLLGQGVYYYGYTF. The CDR3 DNA follows: TGTGCCAGCAGTACACTACTGGGGCAGGGGGTGTACTACTATGGCTACACCTTC.

The chain joins TRBV2 to TRBJ2-3, with 11 positions matching TRBD2. The CDR3 spans 15 residues. V lost 5 bases, J lost 7 bases, and 8 bases stayed unmatched. Germline CDR1 SNHLY, CDR2 FYNNEI. The CDR3 sequence: CASSLSGRVFYTQYF. Here the CDR3 DNA reads TGTGCCAGCAGTCTTAGCGGGAGGGTTTTTTATACGCAGTATTTT.

V usage is TRBV6-5 and J usage is TRBJ1-2; D is undetermined. Per the germline V gene, CDR1 is MNHEY and CDR2 is SVGAGI. V was shortened by 6 bases and J by 2 bases, with 13 bases between the two germline ends. The CDR3 is made up of 14 amino acids. The CDR3 nucleotides are TGTGCCAGCAGAAAGGTTGCCACGAACTATGGCTACACCTTC. It codes for CASRKVATNYGYTF.

The chain's CDR3 is CASSQVPLQGELFF. In nucleotides, the CDR3 is TGTGCCAGCAGCCAAGTTCCCCTCCAGGGGGAGCTGTTTTTT. The chain has TRBV14 and TRBJ2-2; D is unclear. The germline V gene encodes CDR1 SGHDN and CDR2 FVKESK. Trimming cost V 1 base and J 8 bases, with 11 bases left between them. The CDR3 consists of 14 residues.

The CDR3 nucleotides are TGTGCCAGCAGTTTGTCCCGGGGGACAGGGGAAAAACTGTTTTTT. The encoded protein is CASSLSRGTGEKLFF. The chain carries TRBV27 and TRBJ1-4; 9 bases fit TRBD1. CDR1 is MNHEY and CDR2 is SMNVEV in the germline V gene (reference sequence). The ends lost 3 bases at V and 8 bases at J; junction bases unmatched: 7. There are 15 residues in the CDR3. Drawing the rest from reference TRBV27 and TRBJ1-4, the complete variable domain is EAQVTQNPRYLITVTGKKLTVTCSQNMNHEYMSWYRQDPGLGLRQIYYSMNVEVTDKGDVPEGYKVSRKEKRNFPLILESPSPNQTSLYFCASSLSRGTGEKLFFGSGTQLSVL.

The gene calls are TRBV5-1 and TRBJ1-1; D gene uncertain. V was clipped by 2 bases and J by 6 bases, with 20 bases between them. The germline V gene has CDR1 SGHRS and CDR2 YFSETQ. CDR3 length: 16 residues. CDR3 residues: CASSFDSETRTSEAFF. For the CDR3, the DNA is TGCGCCAGCAGCTTTGACTCGGAGACAAGGACTTCTGAAGCTTTCTTT.

To note about this clone: The same CDR3 arises from other DNA sequences in this sample as well. CDR3 sequence (DNA): TGTGCCAGCAGTTACTCGAGGACAGGGGGCTACACCTTC. It translates to CASSYSRTGGYTF. J is TRBJ1-2 and V is TRBV6-5; 8 positions agree with TRBD1. The CDR3 extends over 13 amino acids. Germline V gene data show CDR1 as MNHEY and CDR2 as SVGAGI. V lost 0 bases and J lost 8; bases outside the gene matches: 2.

This sequence joins TRBV28 and TRBJ1-4; no definite D call. V lost 8 bases and J lost 5, with 12 bases in between. CDR3 length: 13 residues. Germline V gene data show CDR1 as MDHEN and CDR2 as SYDVKM. The CDR3: CASQPRANEKLFF. In nucleotides, the CDR3 is TGTGCCAGCCAACCTCGAGCGAATGAAAAACTGTTTTTT.

This clone was detected once. The rearrangement uses TRBV28 and TRBJ2-7; the D gene is possibly TRBD2 (5 bases). This CDR3 spans 14 amino acids. Trimming shortened V by 2 bases and J by 3 bases, and 11 bases separated the two germline ends. The V gene's germline CDR1 is MDHEN and CDR2 SYDVKM. Written as DNA, the CDR3 is TGTGCCAGCAGTTTAAACCCGGGGAGCTACGAGCAGTACTTC. Its protein product is CASSLNPGSYEQYF.

The chain joins TRBV7-9 to TRBJ1-1; 7 nucleotides align to TRBD1. This CDR3 has 16 residues. Germline V gene lookup returns CDR1 SEHNR and CDR2 FQNEAQ (reference sequence). The junction had 9 bases not matched to a gene; V was cut back by 4 bases and J by 1 base. The CDR3: CASSSRKGQKNTEAFF. The CDR3 DNA is TGTGCCAGCAGCTCCCGGAAGGGACAGAAGAACACTGAAGCTTTCTTT.

The chain uses TRBV7-9 and TRBJ2-2, with D possibly TRBD2 on 7 matching bases. The CDR3 sequence is 16 residues long. The germline gives CDR1 SEHNR, CDR2 FQNEAQ (reference sequence). Trimming shortened V by 6 bases and J by 2 bases, and 16 bases separated the two germline ends. Written as DNA, the CDR3 is TGTGCCAGCAGACCTAGCGGCAGGGGAAACACCGGGGAGCTGTTTTTT. Protein sequence: CASRPSGRGNTGELFF.

The CDR3 loop is CASSQPLSGQGMNTEAFF. The CDR3 DNA reads as TGCGCCAGCAGCCAGCCTTTGTCGGGACAGGGGATGAACACTGAAGCTTTCTTT. The chain recombines TRBV4-1 with TRBJ1-1; 10 bases match TRBD1. CDR3 length: 18 amino acids. Germline lookup yields CDR1 MGHRA and CDR2 YSYEKL. The ends lost 3 bases at V and 0 bases at J; junction bases unmatched: 10.

This chain links TRBV27 with TRBJ1-1; D is perhaps TRBD1 (5 bases). Germline V gene data show CDR1 as MNHEY and CDR2 as SMNVEV (reference sequence). With 5 bases removed from V and 12 bases from J, the gap between germline ends came to 28 bases. The CDR3 loop spans 16 amino acids. This CDR3 reads CASSPLAYTGPEGTFF. In DNA form, the CDR3 reads TGTGCCAGCAGTCCCCTGGCCTATACAGGTCCCGAGGGGACTTTCTTT.

V is TRBV5-8 and J is TRBJ1-5; a possible D gene is TRBD1 (6 bases). Germline loops: CDR1 SGHTS, CDR2 YDEGEE. This CDR3 is built from 16 residues. Trimming cost V 0 bases and J 1 base, with 11 bases left between them. CDR3 sequence: CASSLVLGGSNQPQHF. The CDR3, as DNA: TGTGCCAGCAGCTTGGTTCTTGGGGGCAGCAATCAGCCCCAGCATTTT.

The genes are TRBV4-1 and TRBJ1-1; no reliable D call. CDR1 is MGHRA, CDR2 YSYEKL, per germline. The CDR3 has 15 residues. Trimming cost V 4 bases and J 0 bases, with 12 bases left between them. In DNA form, the CDR3 reads TGCGCCAGCAGCCTAGTCACAAGCATGAACACTGAAGCTTTCTTT. Encoded protein: CASSLVTSMNTEAFF.

This clone appeared a single time. The gene calls are TRBV5-5 and TRBJ2-6; no reliable D call. The CDR3 runs to 17 residues. Germline V lookup: CDR1 SGHKS, CDR2 YYEKEE (reference sequence). Trimming stripped 2 bases from V and 0 bases from J, with 12 bases between. This CDR3 reads CASSFPVPNSGANVLTF. Written as DNA, the CDR3 is TGTGCCAGCAGCTTCCCGGTCCCGAACTCTGGGGCCAACGTCCTGACTTTC.